The 22 T cell receptor beta chains below come from one sample, sequenced in a study of cytomegalovirus exposure and HLA in healthy donors. PCR used 60 Vbeta primers and 13 Jbeta primers. Clones were read by immunoSEQ multiplex PCR, and TCRdb kept only the in-frame ones, dropping some. Altogether 150,000 to 250,000 clones are present, about 81% being singletons, with the ten largest covering 6% to 8%. The sequenced sample was PBMCs. These receptor sequences come from a woman aged 50 to 65 in good health and CMV-seropositive.

The CDR3 bases are TGTGCCAGCAGCCAAACCGGGACAGTAAATCAGCCCCAGCATTTT. It translates to CASSQTGTVNQPQHF. This chain joins TRBV7-9 and TRBJ1-5; 7 positions agree with TRBD1. Trimming cost V 5 bases and J 4 bases; bases outside gene matches: 8. This CDR3 has 15 residues. Germline-derived CDR1 and CDR2 are SEHNR and FQNEAQ (reference sequence).

In its sample, this clone was seen once. The V and J genes are TRBV7-9 and TRBJ2-3, with TRBD2 matching 10 bases. There are 14 residues in the CDR3. CDR1 and CDR2 (germline): SEHNR, FQNEAQ (reference sequence). Losses at the gene ends were 8 bases for V and 4 bases for J; bases not matched to a gene: 6. The CDR3 coding sequence is TGTGCCAGCGAAAAGCGGGAGGGGGCAGATACGCAGTATTTT. Its protein product is CASEKREGADTQYF. Filled out from reference TRBV7-9 and TRBJ2-3, the complete variable domain reads DTGVSQNPRHKITKRGQNVTFRCDPISEHNRLYWYRQTLGQGPEFLTYFQNEAQLEKSRLLSDRFSAERPKGSFSTLEIQRTEQGDSAMYLCASEKREGADTQYFGPGTRLTVL.

CDR3 bases: TGTGCCAGCACCGGCGGGACGGGCAAGCCCTCTGGGGCCAACGTCCTGACTTTC. It specifies CASTGGTGKPSGANVLTF. This chain uses TRBV9 with TRBJ2-6; D may be TRBD2 (6 bases). The V end was cut by 6 bases, the J end by 0 bases, with 19 bases between. Germline CDR1 is SGDLS and CDR2 is YYNGEE. The length of the CDR3 is 18 residues.

This chain links TRBV18 with TRBJ1-4, with D unclear. The length of the CDR3 is 15 residues. In germline, CDR1 is KGHSH, CDR2 LQKENI. Trimming left V 6 bases short and J 5 bases short, with 16 bases between. The CDR3, as DNA: TGTGCCAGCTCTACGTACGGGAGTTCGAATGAAAAACTGTTTTTT. Translated: CASSTYGSSNEKLFF.

This sequence joins TRBV19 and TRBJ1-2; 7 bases are a match to TRBD1. CDR3 length equals 14 residues. The V gene end was trimmed by 6 bases and the J gene end by 4 bases; junction bases not matched to a gene: 8. CDR1 and CDR2 (germline): LNHDA, SQIVND (reference sequence). The CDR3 DNA reads as TGTGCCAGTAGCCCACAGGGGTTCGCCTATGGCTACACCTTC. Translating gives CASSPQGFAYGYTF.

The table lists this clone with a few counts. The rearrangement joins TRBV7-9 to TRBJ1-6; no definite D call. Germline-derived CDR1 and CDR2 are SEHNR and FQNEAQ (reference sequence). Trimming cost V 6 bases and J 8 bases, with 11 bases left between them. The CDR3 loop spans 13 amino acids. The CDR3: CASSPTPDSPLHF. CDR3 coding DNA: TGTGCCAGCAGTCCTACCCCGGATTCACCCCTCCACTTT. The full variable domain, rest sourced from reference TRBV7-9 and TRBJ1-6, is DTGVSQNPRHKITKRGQNVTFRCDPISEHNRLYWYRQTLGQGPEFLTYFQNEAQLEKSRLLSDRFSAERPKGSFSTLEIQRTEQGDSAMYLCASSPTPDSPLHFGNGTRLTVT.

V gene TRBV6-5 combines with J gene TRBJ1-5; 7 bases fit TRBD1. Losses at the gene ends were 6 bases for V and 4 bases for J; bases not matched to a gene: 9. The CDR3 is 15 amino acids. In germline, CDR1 is MNHEY, CDR2 SVGAGI. The CDR3 region is CASSRTGVGNQPQHF. CDR3 nucleotide sequence: TGTGCCAGCAGCCGTACAGGGGTCGGGAATCAGCCCCAGCATTTT.

The chain links TRBV6-1 to TRBJ2-3; 11 nucleotides match TRBD1. The CDR3 spans 15 residues. V lost 10 bases and J lost 6; bases outside the gene matches: 12. Per the germline V gene, CDR1 is MNHNS and CDR2 is SASEGT. CDR3 nucleotide sequence: TGTGCCACTATCCCGGGACAGGGGGTAGGTGATACGCAGTATTTT. This gives the protein CATIPGQGVGDTQYF.

On this clone: At one end the junction does not follow the germline gene, possibly because of a read error. The chain joins TRBV11-2 to TRBJ2-6; tentative D call: TRBD1 (5 bases). CDR1 SGHAT and CDR2 FQNNGV come from the germline V gene. The CDR3 is made up of 17 amino acids. The CDR3 loop is CASSLEAGNSGANGLTF. The CDR3 bases are TGTGCCAGCAGCTTAGAAGCCGGCAACTCTGGGGCCAACGGCCTGACTTTC.

This chain links TRBV27 with TRBJ1-2; 7 nucleotides line up with TRBD1. The CDR3 runs to 11 residues. Germline loops: CDR1 MNHEY, CDR2 SMNVEV (reference sequence). The V gene end was trimmed by 7 bases and the J gene end by 7 bases; junction bases not matched to a gene: 3. CDR3 sequence: CASKGAGGYTF. DNA of the CDR3: TGTGCCAGCAAGGGGGCGGGTGGCTACACCTTC.

The rearrangement joins TRBV6-5 to TRBJ1-2, with D possibly matching TRBD1 (5 bases). V lost 4 bases, J lost 5 bases, and 14 bases lay in between. CDR1 is MNHEY and CDR2 is SVGAGI in the germline V gene. CDR3 length: 14 residues. CDR3 loop: CASSSSRGEYGYTF. In DNA, the CDR3 is TGTGCCAGCAGTTCCTCCCGGGGGGAATATGGCTACACCTTC.

The rearrangement links TRBV28 to TRBJ2-4; D may be TRBD1 (6 bases). Germline V gene lookup returns CDR1 MDHEN and CDR2 SYDVKM. The CDR3 runs 14 residues. V lost 2 bases and J lost 6, with 11 bases in between. DNA for the CDR3: TGTGCCAGCAGTTTAGGTCGGACAGCAAACATTCAGTACTTC. As protein: CASSLGRTANIQYF.

The CDR3 nucleotides are TGTGCCAGCAGCTTTGGGGAGGGGATCAACGAGCAGTACTTC. Translation gives CASSFGEGINEQYF. This chain uses TRBV7-9 with TRBJ2-7, with 7 bases that match TRBD2. This CDR3 is 14 amino acids long. Germline CDR1 is SEHNR and CDR2 is FQNEAQ (reference sequence). The ends lost 3 bases at V and 5 bases at J; junction bases unmatched: 7.

In the case of this clone: The same CDR3 can be traced to other DNA sequences in this sample. The chain links TRBV5-8 to TRBJ1-1, with unresolved D. V was trimmed by 2 bases and J by 1 base, leaving 6 bases between them. Germline assignment: CDR1 SGHTS and CDR2 YDEGEE. This CDR3 spans 13 amino acids. The CDR3 is CASSLGGNTEAFF. In DNA, the CDR3 is TGTGCCAGCAGCTTAGGAGGGAACACTGAAGCTTTCTTT.

The V call is TRBV7-8, the J call TRBJ2-5, with no clear D. The CDR3 extends over 13 amino acids. V shed 1 base and J shed 2 bases, with 5 bases lying between them. Germline V gene lookup returns CDR1 SGHVS and CDR2 FQNEAQ. The CDR3 DNA reads TGTGCCAGCAGCTTAGGCAGACAAGAGACCCAGTACTTC. Its translation: CASSLGRQETQYF. Full variable domain (rest looked up from reference TRBV7-8 and TRBJ2-5): GAGVSQSPRYKVAKRGQDVALRCDPISGHVSLFWYQQALGQGPEFLTYFQNEAQLDKSGLPSDRFFAERPEGSVSTLKIQRTQQEDSAVYLCASSLGRQETQYFGPGTRLLVL.

The sample holds a few counts of this clone. The chain employs TRBV18 and TRBJ1-4; D gene ambiguous. The CDR3 sequence is 14 residues long. Deletions cut 3 bases from V and 5 bases from J, with 10 bases between. Germline CDR1 is KGHSH and CDR2 is LQKENI. CDR3 nucleotide sequence: TGTGCCAGCTCACCCGGAGCCATCAATGAAAAACTGTTTTTT. Translated: CASSPGAINEKLFF.

CDR3 sequence reads: CASSPAPGQNYEQYF. CDR3 DNA: TGCGCCAGCAGCCCCGCTCCGGGACAAAACTACGAGCAGTACTTC. This chain connects TRBV5-1 to TRBJ2-7; tentative D call: TRBD1 (6 bases). Germline V gene data show CDR1 as SGHRS and CDR2 as YFSETQ. The CDR3 sequence is 15 residues long. V was pared by 4 bases and J by 3 bases, with 17 bases between.

The V call is TRBV28, the J call TRBJ1-2; perhaps TRBD1 as D (6 bases). The CDR3 consists of 13 residues. V was cut by 6 bases and J by 5 bases, with 13 bases left in between. Per the germline V gene, CDR1 is MDHEN and CDR2 is SYDVKM. Here the CDR3 DNA reads TGTGCCAGCAGCCTTGGACAGTCTTATGGCTACACCTTC. This translates into CASSLGQSYGYTF.

The CDR3 DNA is TGCAGCGTTACCCCCGGGACTAGCGGCTACGAGCAGTACTTC. This encodes CSVTPGTSGYEQYF. The chain recombines TRBV29-1 with TRBJ2-7, with 11 bases lining up with TRBD2. The V segment lost 5 bases and the J segment 3 bases; nucleotides outside the gene matches: 6. Germline V CDR1 and CDR2: SQVTM, ANQGSEA. This CDR3 has 14 amino acids.

The chain is built from TRBV15 and TRBJ2-2; 10 nucleotides match TRBD1. The CDR3 consists of 18 residues. Germline loops: CDR1 LNHNV, CDR2 YYDKDF (reference sequence). Trimming at V came to 10 bases and at J to 4 bases, leaving 18 bases not matched to a gene. The CDR3 DNA follows: TGTGCCAACAAACCGGGACAGGGGCGTCTAGCGCCCACCGGGGAGCTGTTTTTT. It codes for CANKPGQGRLAPTGELFF.

The gene calls are TRBV11-3 and TRBJ2-7, with TRBD1 identical over 8 bases. Germline V gene lookup returns CDR1 SGHNT and CDR2 YENEEA. The CDR3 runs to 15 residues. J lost 1 base, V lost 1 base, and 3 bases had no gene match. CDR3 coding DNA: TGTGCCAGCAGCTTAGGAACAGGGGGTTCCTACGAGCAGTACTTC. This sequence encodes CASSLGTGGSYEQYF.

CDR3 protein: CASSPSPLAGDTQYF. The CDR3 DNA sequence: TGTGCCAGCAGCCCATCCCCTCTAGCGGGAGATACGCAGTATTTT. The chain is built from TRBV7-3 and TRBJ2-3; 8 nucleotides line up with TRBD2. V lost 5 bases to trimming and J lost 5 bases; unmatched junction nucleotides: 9. Per germline, CDR1 SGHTA and CDR2 FQGTGA. The CDR3 totals 15 residues.